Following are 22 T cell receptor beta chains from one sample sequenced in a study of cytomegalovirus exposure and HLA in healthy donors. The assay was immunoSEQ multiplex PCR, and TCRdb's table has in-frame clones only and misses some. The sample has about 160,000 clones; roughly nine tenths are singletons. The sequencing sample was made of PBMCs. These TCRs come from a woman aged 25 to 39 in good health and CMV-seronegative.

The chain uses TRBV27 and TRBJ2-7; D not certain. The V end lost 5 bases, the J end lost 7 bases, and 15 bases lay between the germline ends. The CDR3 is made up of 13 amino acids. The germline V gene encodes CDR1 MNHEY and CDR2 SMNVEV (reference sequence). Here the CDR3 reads CASSLAAHIEQYF. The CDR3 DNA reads TGTGCCAGCAGTCTTGCGGCGCACATTGAGCAGTACTTC.

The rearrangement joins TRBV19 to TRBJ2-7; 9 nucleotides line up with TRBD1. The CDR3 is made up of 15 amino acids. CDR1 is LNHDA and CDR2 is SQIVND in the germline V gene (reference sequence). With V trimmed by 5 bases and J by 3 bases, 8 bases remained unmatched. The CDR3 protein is CASSSPGTGIYEQYF. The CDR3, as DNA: TGTGCCAGTAGTTCCCCCGGGACAGGGATCTACGAGCAGTACTTC. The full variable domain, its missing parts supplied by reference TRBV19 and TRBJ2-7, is DGGITQSPKYLFRKEGQNVTLSCEQNLNHDAMYWYRQDPGQGLRLIYYSQIVNDFQKGDIAEGYSVSREKKESFPLTVTSAQKNPTAFYLCASSSPGTGIYEQYFGPGTRLTVT.

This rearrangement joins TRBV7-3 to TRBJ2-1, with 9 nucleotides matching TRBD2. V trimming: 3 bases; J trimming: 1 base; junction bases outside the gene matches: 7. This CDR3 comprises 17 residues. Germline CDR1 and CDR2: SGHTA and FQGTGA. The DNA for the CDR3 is TGTGCCAGCAGCTTGTCCGGAGGACTAGCGTCCTACAATGAGCAGTTCTTC. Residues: CASSLSGGLASYNEQFF.

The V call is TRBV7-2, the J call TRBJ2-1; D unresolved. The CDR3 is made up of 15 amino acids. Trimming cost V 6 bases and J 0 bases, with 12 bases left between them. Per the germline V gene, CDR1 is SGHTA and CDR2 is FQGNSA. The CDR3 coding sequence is TGTGCCAGCAGTCATCCTTCCAGCTCCTACAATGAGCAGTTCTTC. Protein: CASSHPSSSYNEQFF. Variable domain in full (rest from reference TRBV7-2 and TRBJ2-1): GAGVSQSPSNKVTEKGKDVELRCDPISGHTALYWYRQSLGQGLEFLIYFQGNSAPDKSGLPSDRFSAERTGGSVSTLTIQRTQQEDSAVYLCASSHPSSSYNEQFFGPGTRLTVL.

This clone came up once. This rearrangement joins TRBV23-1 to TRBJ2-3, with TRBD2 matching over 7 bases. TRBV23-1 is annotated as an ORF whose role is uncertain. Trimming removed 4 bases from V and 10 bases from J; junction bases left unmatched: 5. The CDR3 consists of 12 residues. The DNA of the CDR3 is TGCGCCAGCAGTCCTGGACTAGACGCGCAGTATTTT. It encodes CASSPGLDAQYF.

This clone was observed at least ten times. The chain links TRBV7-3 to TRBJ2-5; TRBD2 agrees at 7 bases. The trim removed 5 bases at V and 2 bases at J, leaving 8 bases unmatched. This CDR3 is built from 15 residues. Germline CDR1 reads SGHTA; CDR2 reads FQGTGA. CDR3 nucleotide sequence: TGTGCCAGCAGCGGGGGGTCTAGCGGACAAGAGACCCAGTACTTC. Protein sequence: CASSGGSSGQETQYF.

The DNA for the CDR3 is TGTGCCAGCAGCTTATGGCGGCCGAACTCCTACGAGCAGTACTTC. This codes for CASSLWRPNSYEQYF. The chain has TRBV7-2 and TRBJ2-7; D is ambiguous. V lost 2 bases and J 0 bases, leaving 11 bases between the germline ends. The CDR3 consists of 15 residues. CDR1 is SGHTA and CDR2 is FQGNSA in the germline V gene. Combining the CDR3 with reference TRBV7-2 and TRBJ2-7 gives the whole variable domain GAGVSQSPSNKVTEKGKDVELRCDPISGHTALYWYRQSLGQGLEFLIYFQGNSAPDKSGLPSDRFSAERTGGSVSTLTIQRTQQEDSAVYLCASSLWRPNSYEQYFGPGTRLTVT.

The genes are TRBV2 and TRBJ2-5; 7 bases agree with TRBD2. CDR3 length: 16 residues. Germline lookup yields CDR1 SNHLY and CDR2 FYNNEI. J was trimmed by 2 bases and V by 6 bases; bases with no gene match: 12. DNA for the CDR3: TGTGCCAGCAGGCCACCCTCGAGAGCGGGGCAAGAGACCCAGTACTTC. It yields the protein CASRPPSRAGQETQYF.

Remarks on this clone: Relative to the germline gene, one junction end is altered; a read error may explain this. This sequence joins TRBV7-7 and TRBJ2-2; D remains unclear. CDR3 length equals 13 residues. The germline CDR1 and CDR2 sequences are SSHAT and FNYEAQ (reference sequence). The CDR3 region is CASSAQSTGELFF. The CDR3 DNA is TGTGCTAGCAGCGCTCAATCCACCGGGGAGCTGTTTTTT.

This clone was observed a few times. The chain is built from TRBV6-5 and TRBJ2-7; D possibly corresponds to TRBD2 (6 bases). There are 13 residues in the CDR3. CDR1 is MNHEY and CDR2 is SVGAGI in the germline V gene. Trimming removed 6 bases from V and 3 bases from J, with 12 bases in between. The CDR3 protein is CASSLSGSYEQYF. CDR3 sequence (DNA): TGTGCCAGCAGCCTTAGCGGAAGCTACGAGCAGTACTTC.

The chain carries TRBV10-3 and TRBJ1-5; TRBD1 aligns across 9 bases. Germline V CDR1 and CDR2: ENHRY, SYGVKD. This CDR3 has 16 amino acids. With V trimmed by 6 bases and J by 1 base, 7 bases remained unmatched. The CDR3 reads CAISQTGGASNQPQHF. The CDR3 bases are TGTGCCATCAGCCAAACAGGGGGCGCGAGCAATCAGCCCCAGCATTTT.

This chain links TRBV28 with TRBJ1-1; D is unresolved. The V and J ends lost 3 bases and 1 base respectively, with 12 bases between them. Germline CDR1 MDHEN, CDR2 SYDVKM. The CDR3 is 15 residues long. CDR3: CASSFLADSNTEAFF. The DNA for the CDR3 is TGTGCCAGCAGTTTCTTGGCAGATTCGAACACTGAAGCTTTCTTT.

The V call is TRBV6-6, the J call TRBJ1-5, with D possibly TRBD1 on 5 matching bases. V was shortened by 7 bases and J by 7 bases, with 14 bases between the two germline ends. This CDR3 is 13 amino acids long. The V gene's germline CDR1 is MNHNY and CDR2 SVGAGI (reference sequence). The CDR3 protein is CASTLTALQPQHF. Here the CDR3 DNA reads TGTGCCAGCACCTTGACAGCCCTACAGCCCCAGCATTTT.

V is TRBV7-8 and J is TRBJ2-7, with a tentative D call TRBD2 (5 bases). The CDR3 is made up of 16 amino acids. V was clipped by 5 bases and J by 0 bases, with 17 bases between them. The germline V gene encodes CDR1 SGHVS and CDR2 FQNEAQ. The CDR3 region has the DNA TGTGCCAGCAGCCGCACAGCGGTGGACCTCTCCTACGAGCAGTACTTC. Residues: CASSRTAVDLSYEQYF.

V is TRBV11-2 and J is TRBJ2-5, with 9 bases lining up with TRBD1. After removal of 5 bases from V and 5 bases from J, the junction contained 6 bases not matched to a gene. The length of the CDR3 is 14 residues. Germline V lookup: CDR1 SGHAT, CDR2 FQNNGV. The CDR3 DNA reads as TGTGCCAGCAGCGTAACAGGGGGCTGGGAGACCCAGTACTTC. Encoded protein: CASSVTGGWETQYF.

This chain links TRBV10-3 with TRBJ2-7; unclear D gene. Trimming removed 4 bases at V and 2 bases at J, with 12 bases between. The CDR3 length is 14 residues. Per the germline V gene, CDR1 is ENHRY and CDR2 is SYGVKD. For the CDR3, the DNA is TGTGCCATCAGTGGGCGGACCACTCCCTACGAGCAGTACTTC. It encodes CAISGRTTPYEQYF.

This CDR3 reads CASSWLAGGGADEQFF. The CDR3, as DNA: TGTGCCAGCAGCTGGCTAGCGGGAGGGGGTGCGGATGAGCAGTTCTTC. V usage is TRBV11-2 and J usage is TRBJ2-1; 12 bases fit TRBD2. The CDR3 has 16 amino acids. Germline lookup yields CDR1 SGHAT and CDR2 FQNNGV. The trim removed 4 bases at V and 8 bases at J, leaving 9 bases unmatched.

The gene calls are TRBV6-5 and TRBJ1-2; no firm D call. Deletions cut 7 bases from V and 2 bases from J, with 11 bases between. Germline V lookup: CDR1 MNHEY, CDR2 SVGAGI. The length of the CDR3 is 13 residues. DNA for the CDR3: TGTGCCAGCACCGTCGCGGGGAACTATGGCTACACCTTC. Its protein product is CASTVAGNYGYTF.

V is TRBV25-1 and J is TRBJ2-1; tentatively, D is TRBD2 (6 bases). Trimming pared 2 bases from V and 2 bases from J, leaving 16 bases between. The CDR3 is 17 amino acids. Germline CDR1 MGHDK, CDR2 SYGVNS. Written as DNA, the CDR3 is TGTGCCAGCAGTGAAATAGTTGGGCCGGGGGCCTACAATGAGCAGTTCTTC. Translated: CASSEIVGPGAYNEQFF. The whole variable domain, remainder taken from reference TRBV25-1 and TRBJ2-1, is EADIYQTPRYLVIGTGKKITLECSQTMGHDKMYWYQQDPGMELHLIHYSYGVNSTEKGDLSSESTVSRIRTEHFPLTLESARPSHTSQYLCASSEIVGPGAYNEQFFGPGTRLTVL.

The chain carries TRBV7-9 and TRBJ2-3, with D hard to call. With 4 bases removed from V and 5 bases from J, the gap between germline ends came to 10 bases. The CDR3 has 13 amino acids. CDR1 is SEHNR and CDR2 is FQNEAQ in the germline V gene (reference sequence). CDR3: CASSSNVGDTQYF. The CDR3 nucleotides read TGTGCCAGCAGCTCTAACGTAGGAGATACGCAGTATTTT. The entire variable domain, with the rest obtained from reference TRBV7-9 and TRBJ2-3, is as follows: DTGVSQNPRHKITKRGQNVTFRCDPISEHNRLYWYRQTLGQGPEFLTYFQNEAQLEKSRLLSDRFSAERPKGSFSTLEIQRTEQGDSAMYLCASSSNVGDTQYFGPGTRLTVL.

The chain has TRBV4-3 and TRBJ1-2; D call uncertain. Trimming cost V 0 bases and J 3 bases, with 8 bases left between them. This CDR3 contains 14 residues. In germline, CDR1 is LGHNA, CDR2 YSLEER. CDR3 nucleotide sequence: TGCGCCAGCAGCCAAGACCGACTGGACTATGGCTACACCTTC. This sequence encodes CASSQDRLDYGYTF.

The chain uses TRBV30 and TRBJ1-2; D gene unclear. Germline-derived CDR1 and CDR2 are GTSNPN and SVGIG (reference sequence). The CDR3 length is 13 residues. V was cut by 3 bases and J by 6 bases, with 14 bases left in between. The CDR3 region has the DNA TGTGCCTGGAGCCCCGGGGATGTAAATGGCTACACCTTC. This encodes CAWSPGDVNGYTF.